This TCR beta chain was observed in a study of blood T cell repertoires in COVID-19. Study-wide background: Samples of COVID-19 (acute and convalescent) were obtained from the United States, Italy and Spain. In each case, the material was cDNA or gDNA derived from T cells, B-cell-depleted T cells, or PBMCs.

The V end was cut by 1 base, the J end by 5 bases, with 12 bases between. This CDR3 spans 15 amino acids. Looked up from germline, CDR1 is MNHEY and CDR2 is SMNVEV (reference sequence). Original data processing: Reference gene primer amplification gave nucleated cell count estimates. Clones were sequenced by immunoSEQ multiplex PCR, and TCRdb holds only the in-frame ones, with some missing. That table is the source of V, J and clone size, and D and trimming were worked out from the DNA. The sample includes about 110,000 clones, around 74% seen only once; the top ten take just under 20%. This sequence originates from a woman in her 70s with acute or convalescent COVID-19. The material sequenced was peripheral blood. V and J are TRBV27 and TRBJ1-5, with a tentative D call TRBD1 (5 bases). Here the CDR3 reads CASSLWGRGDQPQHF. As DNA, the CDR3 is TGTGCCAGCAGTTTATGGGGACGCGGGGATCAGCCCCAGCATTTT.